These 21 T cell receptor beta chains share one sample of origin, sequenced in a study of blood T cell repertoires in COVID-19. Produced via immunoSEQ multiplex PCR; TCRdb's table is partial and in-frame only. Among more than 50,000 clones listed, more than 75% were seen once. The specimen sequenced was peripheral blood. The receptors originated from an elderly woman with acute or convalescent COVID-19.

This clone was seen only a few times. CDR3 in amino acids: CASSYSPGNEQFF. The CDR3, as DNA: TGTGCCAGCAGTTACTCCCCGGGTAATGAGCAGTTCTTC. The chain combines TRBV6-6 with TRBJ2-1; D remains unclear. The V and J ends lost 0 bases and 7 bases respectively, with 7 bases between them. This CDR3 region has 13 residues. CDR1 is MNHNY and CDR2 is SVGAGI in the germline V gene (reference sequence).

This chain connects TRBV7-2 to TRBJ2-1; the match to TRBD2 covers 11 bases. After removal of 5 bases from V and 4 bases from J, the junction contained 4 bases not matched to a gene. The CDR3 sequence is 15 residues long. Germline CDR1 reads SGHTA; CDR2 reads FQGNSA. The CDR3 here is CASSATSGGYNEQFF. Written as DNA, the CDR3 is TGTGCCAGCAGCGCCACTAGCGGGGGTTACAATGAGCAGTTCTTC.

Points on this clone: This may arise from a read error, as a much more abundant clone is one base away. Other DNA sequences in the sample encode the same CDR3. The chain employs TRBV5-1 and TRBJ1-2, with D possibly TRBD1 on 5 matching bases. The CDR3 is 16 residues long. Germline values: CDR1 SGHRS, CDR2 YFSETQ. The CDR3 loop reads CASSLTQAGSNYGYTF. DNA for the CDR3: TGCGCCAGCAGCTTGACACAGGCAGGTTCCAACTATGGCTACACTTTC.

V gene TRBV4-2 combines with J gene TRBJ1-3, with 7 bases that match TRBD1. CDR3 length: 16 residues. The V gene end was trimmed by 4 bases and the J gene end by 0 bases; junction bases not matched to a gene: 6. CDR1 is LGHNA and CDR2 is YNFKEQ in the germline V gene. The CDR3 spells CASSLLQGSSGNTIYF. The CDR3 bases are TGTGCCAGCAGCCTCTTACAGGGGTCCTCTGGAAACACCATATATTTT.

The rearrangement joins TRBV19 to TRBJ1-1; possibly TRBD1 for D (5 bases). V shed 7 bases and J shed 4 bases, with 16 bases lying between them. The CDR3 runs to 14 residues. Germline V gene data show CDR1 as LNHDA and CDR2 as SQIVND (reference sequence). The CDR3: CASMGGDAGTEAFF. For the CDR3, the DNA is TGTGCCAGTATGGGGGGGGATGCGGGCACTGAAGCTTTCTTT.

The genes are TRBV6-5 and TRBJ1-6; 10 bases are a match to TRBD1. The CDR3 is 14 amino acids. Germline CDR1 is MNHEY and CDR2 is SVGAGI. V was pared by 7 bases and J by 7 bases, with 4 bases of the junction left unmatched. DNA of the CDR3: TGTGCCAGCAATCCGGACAGGGGGAATTCACCCCTCCACTTT. This sequence encodes CASNPDRGNSPLHF.

This clone has just one count. V usage is TRBV5-1 and J usage is TRBJ1-4, with unresolved D. V lost 2 bases and J 4 bases, leaving 6 bases between the germline ends. Per the germline V gene, CDR1 is SGHRS and CDR2 is YFSETQ. The CDR3 totals 13 residues. CDR3 in amino acids: CASSFEGNEKLFF. CDR3 nucleotides: TGCGCCAGCAGCTTCGAGGGTAATGAAAAACTGTTTTTT. Full variable domain (rest looked up from reference TRBV5-1 and TRBJ1-4): KAGVTQTPRYLIKTRGQQVTLSCSPISGHRSVSWYQQTPGQGLQFLFEYFSETQRNKGNFPGRFSGRQFSNSRSEMNVSTLELGDSALYLCASSFEGNEKLFFGSGTQLSVL.

This clone was detected only once. This chain joins TRBV24-1 and TRBJ2-5; D might be TRBD2 (5 bases). Per the germline V gene, CDR1 is KGHDR and CDR2 is SFDVKD. The CDR3 spans 13 residues. Between the trimmed V and J ends, which lost 3 bases and 9 bases, there was a span of 13 bases. Here the CDR3 reads CATSDSLGSAQYF. The CDR3 region has the DNA TGTGCCACCAGTGATAGCCTAGGGAGTGCCCAGTACTTC.

The chain recombines TRBV27 with TRBJ2-7; TRBD1 is a possible D gene (5 bases). Germline V CDR1 and CDR2: MNHEY, SMNVEV (reference sequence). The CDR3 is 13 amino acids. Deletions cut 0 bases from V and 7 bases from J, with 10 bases between. CDR3 sequence: CASSLSGAREQYF. Written as DNA, the CDR3 is TGTGCCAGCAGTTTATCAGGGGCAAGGGAGCAGTACTTC.

The chain has TRBV5-5 and TRBJ2-7; perhaps TRBD2 as D (6 bases). Germline CDR1 reads SGHKS; CDR2 reads YYEKEE (reference sequence). V lost 1 base to trimming and J lost 7 bases, with 18 bases between them. This CDR3 is 15 amino acids long. The DNA of the CDR3 is TGTGCCAGCAGCTTGTTTTCGGACGGGACTGGGGAGCAGTACTTC. Translated, it gives CASSLFSDGTGEQYF.

The CDR3 region is CASSINSRTDTQYF. The CDR3 DNA reads TGTGCCAGTAGTATAAACTCTCGAACAGATACGCAGTATTTT. The V gene is TRBV19, the J gene TRBJ2-3; D gene ambiguous. V shed 2 bases and J shed 3 bases, with 9 bases lying between them. CDR1 and CDR2 from the germline V gene are LNHDA and SQIVND (reference sequence). This CDR3 has 14 amino acids.

This clone appeared a single time. This chain connects TRBV28 to TRBJ1-2; 11 nucleotides match TRBD1. The CDR3 extends over 16 amino acids. The germline V gene encodes CDR1 MDHEN and CDR2 SYDVKM. The trim removed 6 bases at V and 9 bases at J, leaving 15 bases unmatched. CDR3 protein: CASRIGTGGRGVSYTF. The DNA of the CDR3 is TGTGCCAGCAGAATCGGGACAGGGGGTCGCGGGGTGAGCTACACCTTC.

Only a few counts were recorded for this clone. The chain recombines TRBV27 with TRBJ2-1, with D perhaps matching TRBD2 (5 bases). Germline V lookup: CDR1 MNHEY, CDR2 SMNVEV (reference sequence). The length of the CDR3 is 15 residues. The germline V and J ends were trimmed by 2 bases and 5 bases, with 13 bases remaining between them. This chain's CDR3 is CASSLIELENNEQFF. Written as DNA, the CDR3 is TGTGCCAGCAGTTTAATAGAACTAGAGAACAATGAGCAGTTCTTC.

The chain uses TRBV7-8 and TRBJ1-2; D is ambiguous. V was cut by 2 bases and J by 1 base, with 11 bases left in between. Germline V gene data show CDR1 as SGHVS and CDR2 as FQNEAQ. The CDR3 covers 15 residues. CDR3 sequence (DNA): TGTGCCAGCAGCTTAACTACGGTCCTTAACTATGGCTACACCTTC. As protein: CASSLTTVLNYGYTF.

This rearrangement joins TRBV29-1 to TRBJ2-4; D is unresolved. The V gene lost 4 bases and the J gene lost 0 bases, with 4 bases spanning the gap. CDR1 SQVTM and CDR2 ANQGSEA come from the germline V gene. CDR3 length: 12 amino acids. The CDR3 coding sequence is TGCAGCGTTGCGTTAGCCAAAAACATTCAGTACTTC. Its translation is CSVALAKNIQYF.

J is TRBJ2-7 and V is TRBV4-1, with a tentative D call TRBD2 (5 bases). V lost 1 base to trimming and J lost 4 bases, with 8 bases between them. Germline values: CDR1 MGHRA, CDR2 YSYEKL. This CDR3 is built from 13 residues. Written as DNA, the CDR3 is TGCGCCAGCAGCCAAGTCGGGATTTACGAGCAGTACTTC. Its protein product is CASSQVGIYEQYF.

The rearrangement uses TRBV2 and TRBJ2-3; D is perhaps TRBD2 (5 bases). The length of the CDR3 is 15 residues. Trimming left V 8 bases short and J 2 bases short, with 17 bases between. Germline V gene data show CDR1 as SNHLY and CDR2 as FYNNEI. CDR3 sequence (DNA): TGTGCCAGCCAGGAGCGGATACGAGCCACAGATACGCAGTATTTT. Amino acid sequence: CASQERIRATDTQYF. The full variable domain, completed using reference TRBV2 and TRBJ2-3, is EPEVTQTPSHQVTQMGQEVILRCVPISNHLYFYWYRQILGQKVEFLVSFYNNEISEKSEIFDDQFSVERPDGSNFTLKIRSTKLEDSAMYFCASQERIRATDTQYFGPGTRLTVL.

The chain recombines TRBV7-2 with TRBJ2-2, with D possibly being TRBD2 (7 bases). There are 15 residues in the CDR3. The V end was cut by 8 bases, the J end by 4 bases, with 17 bases between. Germline values: CDR1 SGHTA, CDR2 FQGNSA. CDR3 residues: CASSQGRGTTGELFF. The CDR3 nucleotides are TGTGCCAGCTCCCAGGGGAGGGGGACCACCGGGGAGCTGTTTTTT.

This chain joins TRBV18 and TRBJ2-2, with D perhaps TRBD1 (6 bases). The germline CDR1 and CDR2 sequences are KGHSH and LQKENI. The V gene lost 3 bases and the J gene lost 0 bases, with 11 bases spanning the gap. This CDR3 comprises 16 residues. CDR3: CASSPGGGPNTGELFF. The CDR3 DNA sequence: TGTGCCAGCTCACCTGGGGGCGGACCGAACACCGGGGAGCTGTTTTTT. Full variable domain (outside the CDR3, taken from reference TRBV18 and TRBJ2-2): NAGVMQNPRHLVRRRGQEARLRCSPMKGHSHVYWYRQLPEEGLKFMVYLQKENIIDESGMPKERFSAEFPKEGPSILRIQQVVRGDSAAYFCASSPGGGPNTGELFFGEGSRLTVL.

The chain employs TRBV10-2 and TRBJ2-7, with 7 bases lining up with TRBD2. V shed 3 bases, J shed 5 bases, and the junction held 7 bases outside the gene matches. The CDR3 consists of 14 residues. CDR1 is WSHSY and CDR2 is SAAADI in the germline V gene. DNA of the CDR3: TGCGCCAGCAGTGATTCCGGCGGGAGCCACGAGCAGTACTTC. Amino acid sequence: CASSDSGGSHEQYF.

The V gene is TRBV28, the J gene TRBJ2-2, with D perhaps matching TRBD2 (5 bases). V was clipped by 2 bases and J by 4 bases, with 11 bases between them. This CDR3 is 15 amino acids long. The germline V gene encodes CDR1 MDHEN and CDR2 SYDVKM. In nucleotides, the CDR3 is TGTGCCAGCAGTTTAGGACTCCTCGCCACCGGGGAGCTGTTTTTT. Amino acids: CASSLGLLATGELFF.